Listed below are T cell receptor beta chains from one sample, sequenced in a study of CXCR3-negative and CXCR3-positive naive CD8 T cells. TCRdb derives one entry per CDR3 protein from the 5' RACE reads, leaving out DNA. In all, the sample yields around 60,000 distinct CDR3 sequences. The sample comprised naive CXCR3+ CD8+ T cells from blood. All receptors come from a human donor in good health. Some clones in this sample may be carry-over from other donors' samples. The CDR3 runs from the conserved cysteine through the conserved F or W. Only part of the rows carry a size: once, few, many, or a class if the clone is expanded.

V,J,size,CDR3
TRBV7-2,TRBJ1-4,-,CASSQIRGEKLFF
TRBV27,TRBJ1-5,-,CASSSGQGFNQPQHF
TRBV29-1,TRBJ2-7,-,CSVVSQGYYEQYF
TRBV29-1,TRBJ2-2,-,CSGTGTGELFF
TRBV12-3/TRBV12-4,TRBJ2-7,-,CASHADGYEQYF
TRBV5-1,TRBJ2-7,-,CASSRRRGPQTYEQYF
TRBV7-9,TRBJ1-6,-,CASSVIQGGHNSPLHF
TRBV28,TRBJ2-1,-,CASSSRTSGTPNNEQFF
TRBV3-1,TRBJ1-1,-,CASSLLDRGTEAFF
TRBV4-2,TRBJ2-7,-,CASSQVLAGNYEQYF
TRBV12-3/TRBV12-4,TRBJ2-4,-,CASSLGGLGGGIQYF
TRBV13,TRBJ2-7,-,CASSAPTGNPYEQYF
TRBV29-1,TRBJ1-1,-,CSVARLGTPNTEAFF
TRBV6-5,TRBJ2-7,-,CASSIDPGGYYEQYF
TRBV11-2,TRBJ2-7,-,CASSFGRRYEQYF
TRBV12-3/TRBV12-4,TRBJ1-2,-,CASSPQEIFYGYTF
TRBV20-1,TRBJ2-3,-,CSDRTLPGGRQDTQYF
TRBV12-3/TRBV12-4,TRBJ1-2,-,CASSGQGEGYTF
TRBV20-1,TRBJ2-7,-,CSARDGGSVAYEQYF
TRBV7-3,TRBJ2-2,-,CASSLVGRVTGELFF
TRBV27,TRBJ1-5,-,CASSLFREDQPQHF
TRBV14,TRBJ2-7,-,CASSQVWPYHEQYF
TRBV4-3,TRBJ2-7,-,CASSQDQEGREQYF
TRBV7-2,TRBJ2-1,-,CASSLFFEQFF
TRBV20-1,TRBJ1-5,-,CSALSGGPSGNQPQHF
TRBV7-9,TRBJ1-1,-,CASSWGQGLTEAFF
TRBV12-3/TRBV12-4,TRBJ2-7,-,CASSLVGNEQYF
TRBV6-4,TRBJ2-2,-,CASRLTDRGLYLNTGELFF
TRBV5-6,TRBJ2-7,-,CASSLPGLYEQYF
TRBV7-9,TRBJ1-1,-,CASSLWRGLDTEAFF
TRBV11-3,TRBJ2-2,medium-sized,CASSLDDIGQGNTGELFF
TRBV6-6,TRBJ2-7,-,CASSYSFSRTAVKWTPYEQYF
TRBV19,TRBJ1-3,-,CASSIIAVQGDTIYF
TRBV27,TRBJ2-3,-,CASSGLAGTDTQYF
TRBV28,TRBJ2-2,-,CASSLIKDEAGELFF
TRBV12-3/TRBV12-4,TRBJ2-1,-,CASREDGGPYNEQFF
TRBV28,TRBJ2-1,-,CASSFLASLDEQFF
TRBV28,TRBJ1-2,-,CASSFSGSLANYGYTF
TRBV29-1,TRBJ2-7,-,CSVHLRGDASYEQYF
TRBV7-8,TRBJ1-6,-,CASSLAPGQGAVRLNSPLHF
TRBV11-3,TRBJ2-3,-,CASSSAEDTQYF
TRBV7-3,TRBJ2-5,-,CASSLDSTQETQYF
TRBV6-2/TRBV6-3,TRBJ2-1,-,CASSKEVSYNEQFF